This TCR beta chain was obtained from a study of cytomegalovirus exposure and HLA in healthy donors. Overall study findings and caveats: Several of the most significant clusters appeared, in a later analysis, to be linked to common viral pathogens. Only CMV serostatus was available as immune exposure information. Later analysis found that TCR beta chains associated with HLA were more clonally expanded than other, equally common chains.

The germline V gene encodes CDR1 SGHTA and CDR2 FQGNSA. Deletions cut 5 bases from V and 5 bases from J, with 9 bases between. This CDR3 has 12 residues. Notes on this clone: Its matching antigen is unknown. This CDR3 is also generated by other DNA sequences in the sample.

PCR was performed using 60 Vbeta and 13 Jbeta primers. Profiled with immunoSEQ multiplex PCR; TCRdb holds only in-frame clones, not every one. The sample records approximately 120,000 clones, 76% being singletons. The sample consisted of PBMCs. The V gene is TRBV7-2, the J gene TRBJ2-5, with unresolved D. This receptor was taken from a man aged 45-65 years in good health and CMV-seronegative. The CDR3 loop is CASSPPRETQYF. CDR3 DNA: TGTGCCAGCAGCCCCCCCAGGGAGACCCAGTACTTC.